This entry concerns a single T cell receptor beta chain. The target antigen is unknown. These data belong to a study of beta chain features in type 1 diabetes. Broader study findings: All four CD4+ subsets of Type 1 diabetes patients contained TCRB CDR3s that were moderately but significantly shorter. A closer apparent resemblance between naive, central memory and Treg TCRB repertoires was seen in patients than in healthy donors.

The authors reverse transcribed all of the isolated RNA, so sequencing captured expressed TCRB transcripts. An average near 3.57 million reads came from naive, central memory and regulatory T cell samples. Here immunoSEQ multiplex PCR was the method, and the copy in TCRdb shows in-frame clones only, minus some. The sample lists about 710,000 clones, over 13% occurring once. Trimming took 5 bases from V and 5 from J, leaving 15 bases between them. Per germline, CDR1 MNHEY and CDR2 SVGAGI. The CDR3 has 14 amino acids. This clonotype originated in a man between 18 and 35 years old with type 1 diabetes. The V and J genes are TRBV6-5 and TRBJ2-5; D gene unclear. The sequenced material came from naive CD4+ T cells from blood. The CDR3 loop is CASSLVSNRETQYF. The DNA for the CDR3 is TGTGCCAGCAGTCTAGTGTCGAATCGGGAGACCCAGTACTTC.